This entry concerns a single TCR beta chain. PCR primers comprised 60 Vbeta and 13 Jbeta primers. Profiled with immunoSEQ multiplex PCR; TCRdb holds only in-frame clones, not every one. The data show some 150,000 clones, 79% seen once. V was cut by 2 bases and J by 3 bases, with 13 bases left in between. Germline V lookup: CDR1 SGHNT, CDR2 YENEEA. This CDR3 comprises 15 residues. These data originate in a study of cytomegalovirus exposure and HLA in healthy donors. Study as a whole: Within the Caucasian-associated ancestry cluster were around 80% of the roughly 400 genotyped donors.

Sequenced: PBMCs. J is TRBJ1-2 and V is TRBV11-3, with no clear D. The source of this sequence is a male donor in good health and CMV-seronegative. DNA of the CDR3: TGTGCCAGCAGCTTATCGTCCTCAGGTTACTATGGCTACACCTTC. Amino acid sequence: CASSLSSSGYYGYTF.